These T cell receptor beta chains were read from a single sample in a study of response to subunit inactivated influenza vaccine. TCRdb called the RT-PCR reads again in MiXCR, with one record for every CDR3 protein. The sample lists around 850,000 distinct CDR3 sequences; 15% to 20% were seen once. The source material was PBMCs from blood, sampled 4 to 6 days after vaccination. These TCRs come from a man aged 45-65 years who received an inactivated influenza vaccine. The CDR3 runs from the conserved cysteine through the conserved F or W. Each record gives: clone size, V gene, J gene, CDR3 protein. Some rows mark clone size as missing; the rest say once, few, many or name a class of expanded clone.

many	TRBV9	TRBJ1-2	CASSVGQHPNYGYTF
NA	TRBV10-3	TRBJ2-2	CAISDVAGANTGELFF
NA	TRBV20-1	TRBJ2-1	CSAARTGSYNEQFF
NA	TRBV4-3	TRBJ1-3	CASSPRGAGLGNTIYF
few	TRBV6-5	TRBJ2-3	CASRLTGGTQYF
NA	TRBV19	TRBJ1-1	CASSISGPTEAFF
NA	TRBV20-1	TRBJ2-1	CSARDGWTGVNEQFF
NA	TRBV20-1	TRBJ2-7	CSARDLGQGAVYEQYF
NA	TRBV5-1	TRBJ2-3	CASSLGGGPRTDTQYF
few	TRBV24-1	TRBJ1-1	CATSDGQGAAEAFF
few	TRBV7-9	TRBJ2-7	CASSLGLKGYEQYF
few	TRBV5-6	TRBJ1-5	CASSWNGEGAQHF
few	TRBV10-3	TRBJ2-7	CAITPDRVDTYEQYF
NA	TRBV27	TRBJ1-5	CASSQYSGTGFSNQPQHF
NA	TRBV6-2/TRBV6-3	TRBJ2-7	CAISKRGASGSYEQYF
many	TRBV28	TRBJ2-7	CASSRPRGYRYEQYF
few	TRBV28	TRBJ2-6	CASSKSTGPFSGANVLTF
few	TRBV9	TRBJ2-5	CASSVAGGIETQYF
few	TRBV7-6	TRBJ2-7	CASSLAGRGTYEQYF
NA	TRBV30	TRBJ2-7	CAWSVLGGPYEQYF
few	TRBV4-2	TRBJ1-5	CASSQRDRDNQPQHF
few	TRBV20-1	TRBJ2-1	CSARKEGGNEQFF
NA	TRBV20-1	TRBJ1-2	CSARSGTAYGYTF
NA	TRBV4-3	TRBJ2-2	CASSQPSGSSAGELFF
few	TRBV7-9	TRBJ1-4	CASSLQGSNEKLFF
NA	TRBV10-3	TRBJ1-2	CAIRDRVDGYTF
NA	TRBV20-1	TRBJ2-4	CSAALPSGGSIAKNIQYF
few	TRBV20-1	TRBJ2-1	CSARDGQGRAPEQFF
many	TRBV5-1	TRBJ1-2	CASSLDRDGYTF
few	TRBV3-1	TRBJ2-5	CASSQDPAGGQETQYF
once	TRBV6-5	TRBJ2-5	CASSYSVGGVEETQYF
NA	TRBV11-2	TRBJ2-7	CASSFGAAEQYF
few	TRBV5-1	TRBJ1-2	CASSTAPLASSGGGYTF
NA	TRBV7-2	TRBJ2-5	CASSLRGARETQYF
many	TRBV29-1	TRBJ2-3	CSVVLSTDTQYF
few	TRBV5-1	TRBJ1-2	CASSLASYGGDGYTF
NA	TRBV4-3	TRBJ2-1	CASSPGTSGESSYNEQFF
few	TRBV12-3/TRBV12-4	TRBJ2-1	CASSLEGVSENEQFF
few	TRBV30	TRBJ2-1	CAWRDDRGVNEQFF
NA	TRBV6-1	TRBJ1-4	CASSRGVAGRSEKLFF
NA	TRBV24-1	TRBJ2-1	CATSAGRNNPYNEQFF
NA	TRBV6-2/TRBV6-3	TRBJ1-5	CASSLFGGEISNQPQHF
NA	TRBV25-1	TRBJ2-7	CASSERGRQYF
NA	TRBV4-2	TRBJ2-6	CASSRGTFIDAGANVLTF
few	TRBV12-3/TRBV12-4	TRBJ2-2	CASSERDQTGELFF
few	TRBV4-1	TRBJ2-5	CASSSSSGLDGETQYF
few	TRBV4-1	TRBJ2-1	CASSHLLAGGGYEQFF
few	TRBV18	TRBJ1-4	CASSPVSGANEKLFF
NA	TRBV18	TRBJ2-7	CASSLPLRDKGREQYF
few	TRBV12-3/TRBV12-4	TRBJ1-1	CASSPSGGVNTEAFF
many	TRBV29-1	TRBJ2-3	CSVATGPPAQYF
NA	TRBV20-1	TRBJ2-1	CSAYADGGARGEQFF
few	TRBV19	TRBJ1-5	CASSTTGGAGSNQPQHF
few	TRBV30	TRBJ1-4	CAWGRQLNEKLFF
NA	TRBV5-6	TRBJ2-1	CASKWLGTSGTFYNEQFF
few	TRBV4-1	TRBJ2-2	CASSQQGIGELFF